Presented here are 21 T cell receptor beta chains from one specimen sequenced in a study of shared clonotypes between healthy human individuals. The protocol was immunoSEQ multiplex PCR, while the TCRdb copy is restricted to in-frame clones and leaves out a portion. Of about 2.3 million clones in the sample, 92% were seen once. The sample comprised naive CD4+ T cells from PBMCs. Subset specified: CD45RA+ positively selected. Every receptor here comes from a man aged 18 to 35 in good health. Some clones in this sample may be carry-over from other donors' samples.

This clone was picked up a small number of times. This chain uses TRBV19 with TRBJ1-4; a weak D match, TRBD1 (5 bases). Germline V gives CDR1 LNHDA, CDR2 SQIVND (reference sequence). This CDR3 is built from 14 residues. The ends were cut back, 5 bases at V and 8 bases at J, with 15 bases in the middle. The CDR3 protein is CASSPGGAGEKLFF. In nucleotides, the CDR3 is TGTGCCAGTAGTCCTGGAGGGGCTGGCGAAAAACTGTTTTTT. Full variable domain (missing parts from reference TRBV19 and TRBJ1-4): DGGITQSPKYLFRKEGQNVTLSCEQNLNHDAMYWYRQDPGQGLRLIYYSQIVNDFQKGDIAEGYSVSREKKESFPLTVTSAQKNPTAFYLCASSPGGAGEKLFFGSGTQLSVL.

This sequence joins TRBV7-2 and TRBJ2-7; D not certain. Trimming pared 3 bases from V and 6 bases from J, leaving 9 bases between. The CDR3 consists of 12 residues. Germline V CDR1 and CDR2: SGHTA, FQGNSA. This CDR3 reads CASSLLLGEQYF. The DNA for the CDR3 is TGTGCCAGCAGCTTGCTACTGGGCGAGCAGTACTTC. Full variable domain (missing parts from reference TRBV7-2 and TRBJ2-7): GAGVSQSPSNKVTEKGKDVELRCDPISGHTALYWYRQSLGQGLEFLIYFQGNSAPDKSGLPSDRFSAERTGGSVSTLTIQRTQQEDSAVYLCASSLLLGEQYFGPGTRLTVT.

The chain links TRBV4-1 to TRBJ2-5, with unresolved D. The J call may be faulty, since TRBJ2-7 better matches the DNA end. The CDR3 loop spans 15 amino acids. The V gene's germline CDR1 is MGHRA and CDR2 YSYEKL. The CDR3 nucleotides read TGCGCCAGCAGCCAAGAATCCATGGCAGCCTACGAGCAGTACTTC. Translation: CASSQESMAAYEQYF.

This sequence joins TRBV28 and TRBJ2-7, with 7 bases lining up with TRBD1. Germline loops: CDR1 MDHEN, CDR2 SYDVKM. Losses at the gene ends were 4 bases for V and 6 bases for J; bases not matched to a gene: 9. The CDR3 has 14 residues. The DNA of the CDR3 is TGTGCCAGCAGTTCCGGACAGGACGAGGGCGAGCAGTACTTC. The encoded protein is CASSSGQDEGEQYF.

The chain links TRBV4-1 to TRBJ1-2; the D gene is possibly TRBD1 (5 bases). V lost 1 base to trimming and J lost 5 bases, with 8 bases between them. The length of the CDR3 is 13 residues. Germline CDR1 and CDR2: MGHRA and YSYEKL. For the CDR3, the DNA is TGCGCCAGCAGCCAAGCCGAGGGGTATGGCTACACCTTC. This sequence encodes CASSQAEGYGYTF.

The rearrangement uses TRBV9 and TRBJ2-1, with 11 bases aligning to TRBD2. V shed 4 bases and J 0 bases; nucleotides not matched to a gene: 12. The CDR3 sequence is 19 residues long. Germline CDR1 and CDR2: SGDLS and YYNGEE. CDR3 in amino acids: CASSSPPGLAGGSYNEQFF. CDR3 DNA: TGTGCCAGCAGCTCCCCCCCGGGGCTAGCGGGGGGCTCCTACAATGAGCAGTTCTTC.

DNA of the CDR3: TGTGCCAGCAGTTTAAGGGGGGGGAGCAATCAGCCCCAGCATTTT. Encoded protein: CASSLRGGSNQPQHF. The chain employs TRBV28 and TRBJ1-5, with D maybe TRBD1 (6 bases). Trimming cost V 2 bases and J 1 base, with 9 bases left between them. The CDR3 length is 15 residues. From germline, CDR1 is MDHEN and CDR2 SYDVKM.

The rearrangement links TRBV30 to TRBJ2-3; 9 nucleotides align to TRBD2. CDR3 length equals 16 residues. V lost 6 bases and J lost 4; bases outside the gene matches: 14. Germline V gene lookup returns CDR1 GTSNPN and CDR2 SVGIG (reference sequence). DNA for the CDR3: TGTGCCTGCCTTCGAGGCGGGAGGGCTAGGTCAGATACGCAGTATTTT. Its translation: CACLRGGRARSDTQYF. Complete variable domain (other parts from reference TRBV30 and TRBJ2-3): SQTIHQWPATLVQPVGSPLSLECTVEGTSNPNLYWYRQAAGRGLQLLFYSVGIGQISSEVPQNLSASRPQDRQFILSSKKLLLSDSGFYLCACLRGGRARSDTQYFGPGTRLTVL.

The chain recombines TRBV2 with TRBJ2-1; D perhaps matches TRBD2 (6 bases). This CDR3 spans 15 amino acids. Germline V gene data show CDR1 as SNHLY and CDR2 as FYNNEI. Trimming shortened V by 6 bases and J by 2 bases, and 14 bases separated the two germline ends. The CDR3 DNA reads TGTGCCAGCAGCCAGACTAGATGGGCCTACAATGAGCAGTTCTTC. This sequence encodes CASSQTRWAYNEQFF.

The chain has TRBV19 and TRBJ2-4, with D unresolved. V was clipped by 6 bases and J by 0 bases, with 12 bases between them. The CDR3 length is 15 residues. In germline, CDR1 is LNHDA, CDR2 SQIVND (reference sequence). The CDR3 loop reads CASRGLALAKNIQYF. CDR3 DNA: TGTGCCAGTAGAGGGCTGGCCCTAGCCAAAAACATTCAGTACTTC. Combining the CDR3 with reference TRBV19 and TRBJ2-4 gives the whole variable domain DGGITQSPKYLFRKEGQNVTLSCEQNLNHDAMYWYRQDPGQGLRLIYYSQIVNDFQKGDIAEGYSVSREKKESFPLTVTSAQKNPTAFYLCASRGLALAKNIQYFGAGTRLSVL.

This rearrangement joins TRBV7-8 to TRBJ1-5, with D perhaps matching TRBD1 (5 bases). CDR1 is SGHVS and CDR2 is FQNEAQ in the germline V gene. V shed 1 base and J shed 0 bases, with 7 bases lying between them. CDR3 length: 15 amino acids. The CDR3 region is CASSLGTPSNQPQHF. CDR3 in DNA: TGTGCCAGCAGCTTAGGGACACCTAGCAATCAGCCCCAGCATTTT. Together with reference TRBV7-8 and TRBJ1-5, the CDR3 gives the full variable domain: GAGVSQSPRYKVAKRGQDVALRCDPISGHVSLFWYQQALGQGPEFLTYFQNEAQLDKSGLPSDRFFAERPEGSVSTLKIQRTQQEDSAVYLCASSLGTPSNQPQHFGDGTRLSIL.

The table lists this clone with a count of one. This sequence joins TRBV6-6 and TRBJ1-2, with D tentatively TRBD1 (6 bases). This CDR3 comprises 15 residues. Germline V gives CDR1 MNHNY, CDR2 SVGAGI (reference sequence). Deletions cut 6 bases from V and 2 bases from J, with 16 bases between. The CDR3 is CASSPEGGGNYGYTF. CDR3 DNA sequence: TGTGCCAGCAGCCCAGAAGGCGGGGGCAACTATGGCTACACCTTC.

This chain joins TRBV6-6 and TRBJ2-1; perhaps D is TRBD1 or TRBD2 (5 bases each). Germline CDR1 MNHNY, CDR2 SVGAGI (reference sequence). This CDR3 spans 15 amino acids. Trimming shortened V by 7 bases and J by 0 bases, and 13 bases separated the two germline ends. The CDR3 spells CASIWDRSSYNEQFF. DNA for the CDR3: TGTGCCAGCATTTGGGACCGAAGCTCCTACAATGAGCAGTTCTTC.

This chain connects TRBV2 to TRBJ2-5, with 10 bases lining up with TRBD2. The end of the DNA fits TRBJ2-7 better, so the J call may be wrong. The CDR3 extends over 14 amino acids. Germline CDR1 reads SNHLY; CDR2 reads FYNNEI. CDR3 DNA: TGTGCCAGCGGGGCTAGCGGGAGAGGGTACGAGCAGTACTTC. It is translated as CASGASGRGYEQYF.

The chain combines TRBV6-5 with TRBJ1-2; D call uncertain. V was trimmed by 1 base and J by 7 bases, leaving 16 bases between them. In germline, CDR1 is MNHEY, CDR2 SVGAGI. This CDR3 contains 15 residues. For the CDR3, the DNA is TGTGCCAGCAGTTACTTGGCAGGAGCCCGTGGTGGCTACACCTTC. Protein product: CASSYLAGARGGYTF.

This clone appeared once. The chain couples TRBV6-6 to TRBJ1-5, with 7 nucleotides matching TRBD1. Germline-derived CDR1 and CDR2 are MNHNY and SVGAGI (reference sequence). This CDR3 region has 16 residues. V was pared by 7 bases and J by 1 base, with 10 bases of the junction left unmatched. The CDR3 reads CASTPTSGGSNQPQHF. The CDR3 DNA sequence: TGTGCCAGCACACCAACCTCAGGGGGAAGCAATCAGCCCCAGCATTTT.

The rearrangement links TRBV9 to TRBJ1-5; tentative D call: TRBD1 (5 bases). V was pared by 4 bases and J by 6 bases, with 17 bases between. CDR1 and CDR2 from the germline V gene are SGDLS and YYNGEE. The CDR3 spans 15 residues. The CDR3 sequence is CASSLDGGSVQPQHF. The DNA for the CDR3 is TGTGCCAGCAGCTTGGACGGGGGAAGTGTTCAGCCCCAGCATTTT.

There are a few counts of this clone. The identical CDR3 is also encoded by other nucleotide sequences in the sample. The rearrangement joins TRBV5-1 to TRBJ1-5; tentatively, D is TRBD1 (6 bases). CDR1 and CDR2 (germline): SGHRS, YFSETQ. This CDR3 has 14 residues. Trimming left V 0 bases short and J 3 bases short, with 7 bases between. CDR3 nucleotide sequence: TGCGCCAGCAGCTTGGGGACAGACAATCAGCCCCAGCATTTT. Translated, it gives CASSLGTDNQPQHF. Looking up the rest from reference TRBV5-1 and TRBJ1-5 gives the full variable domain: KAGVTQTPRYLIKTRGQQVTLSCSPISGHRSVSWYQQTPGQGLQFLFEYFSETQRNKGNFPGRFSGRQFSNSRSEMNVSTLELGDSALYLCASSLGTDNQPQHFGDGTRLSIL.

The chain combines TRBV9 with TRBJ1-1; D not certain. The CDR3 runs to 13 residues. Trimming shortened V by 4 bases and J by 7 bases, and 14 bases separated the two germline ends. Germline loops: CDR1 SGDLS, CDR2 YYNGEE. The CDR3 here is CASSPRPDREAFF. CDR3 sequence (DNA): TGTGCCAGCAGCCCTCGACCCGACCGTGAAGCTTTCTTT.

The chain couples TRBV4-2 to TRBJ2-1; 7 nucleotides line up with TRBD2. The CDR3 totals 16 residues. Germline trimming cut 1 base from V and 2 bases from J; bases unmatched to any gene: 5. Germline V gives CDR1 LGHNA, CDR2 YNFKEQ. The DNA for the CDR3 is TGTGCCAGCAGCCAAGTGCCTAGCGGAGCCTACAATGAGCAGTTCTTC. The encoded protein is CASSQVPSGAYNEQFF.

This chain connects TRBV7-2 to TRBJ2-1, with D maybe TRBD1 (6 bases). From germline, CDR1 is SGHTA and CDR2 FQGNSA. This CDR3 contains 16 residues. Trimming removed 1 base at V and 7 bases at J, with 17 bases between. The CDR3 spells CASSLVSGARGNEQFF. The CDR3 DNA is TGTGCCAGCAGCTTAGTTTCCGGGGCTAGGGGGAATGAGCAGTTCTTC.